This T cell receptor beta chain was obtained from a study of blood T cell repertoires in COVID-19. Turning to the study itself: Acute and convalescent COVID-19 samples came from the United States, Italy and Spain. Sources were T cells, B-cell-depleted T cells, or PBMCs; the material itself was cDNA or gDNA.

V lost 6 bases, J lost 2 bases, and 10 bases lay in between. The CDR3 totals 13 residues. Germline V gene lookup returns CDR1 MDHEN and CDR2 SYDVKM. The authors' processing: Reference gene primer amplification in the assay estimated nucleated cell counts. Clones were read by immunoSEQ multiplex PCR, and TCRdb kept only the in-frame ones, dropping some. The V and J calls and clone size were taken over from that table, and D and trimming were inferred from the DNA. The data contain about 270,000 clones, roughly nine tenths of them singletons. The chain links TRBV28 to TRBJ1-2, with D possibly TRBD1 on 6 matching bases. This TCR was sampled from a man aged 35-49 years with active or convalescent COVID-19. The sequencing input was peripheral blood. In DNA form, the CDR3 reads TGTGCCAGCAGGACAGGAGTAAACTATGGCTACACCTTC. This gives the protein CASRTGVNYGYTF.